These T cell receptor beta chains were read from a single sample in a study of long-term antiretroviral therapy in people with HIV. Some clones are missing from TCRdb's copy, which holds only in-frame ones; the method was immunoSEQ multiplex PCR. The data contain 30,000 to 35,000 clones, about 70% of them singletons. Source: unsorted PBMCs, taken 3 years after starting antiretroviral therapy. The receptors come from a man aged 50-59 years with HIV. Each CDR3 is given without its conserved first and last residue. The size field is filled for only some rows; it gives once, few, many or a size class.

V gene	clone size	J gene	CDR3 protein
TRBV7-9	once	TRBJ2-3	ASSLVVGPSDTQY
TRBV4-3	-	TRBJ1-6	ASSQDRWSSYNSPLH
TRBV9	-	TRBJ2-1	ASSVLGGGGYEQF
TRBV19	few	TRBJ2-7	ASSQAALRDEQY
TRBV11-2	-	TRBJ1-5	ASSFSGTGTGQPQH
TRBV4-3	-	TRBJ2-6	ASSQEAYRGGANVLT
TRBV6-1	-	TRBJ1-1	ASPRTVNTEAF
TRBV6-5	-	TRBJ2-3	ASSYSGRNTDTQY
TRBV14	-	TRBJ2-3	ASSQDLVVDTQY
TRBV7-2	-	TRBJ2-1	ASSLSGAREYNEQF
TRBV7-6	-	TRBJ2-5	ASSSGLALGTQY
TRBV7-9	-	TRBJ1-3	ASSKQGRSGNTIY
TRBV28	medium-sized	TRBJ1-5	ASRPEGHQPQH
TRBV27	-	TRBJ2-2	ASARGGAGPNFYTGELF
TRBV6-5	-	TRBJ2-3	ASTKTSGDTDTQY
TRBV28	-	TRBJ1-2	ASSHRDDYGYT
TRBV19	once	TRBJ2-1	ASSILAGTYNEQF
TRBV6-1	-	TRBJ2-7	ASSDPAPPYEQY
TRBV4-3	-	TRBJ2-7	ASSQERIVSYEQY
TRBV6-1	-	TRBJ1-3	ASTGQGRNTIY
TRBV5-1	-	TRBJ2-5	ASSLGGQGVVETQY
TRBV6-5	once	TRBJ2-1	ASSYPGTGGLNEQF
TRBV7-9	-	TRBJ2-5	ASSLAPAGGDQY
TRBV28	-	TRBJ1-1	ASRNPGRWGLWNTEAF
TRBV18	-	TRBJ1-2	ASSLGDGGQGGYT
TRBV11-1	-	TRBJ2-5	ASRLGVASTSNQETQY
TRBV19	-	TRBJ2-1	ASSIARGAHEQF
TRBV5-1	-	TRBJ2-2	ASSPDGNTGELF
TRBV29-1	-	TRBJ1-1	SVGGGNTEAF
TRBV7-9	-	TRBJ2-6	ASSYRRQGAGANVLT
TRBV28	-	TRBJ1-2	ASSAIWGYT
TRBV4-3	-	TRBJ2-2	ASSQRPGAGTGELF
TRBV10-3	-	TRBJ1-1	AISNTGGTEAF
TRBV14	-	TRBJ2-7	ASSRWGAHYEQY
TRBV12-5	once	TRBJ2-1	ASGQNNEQF
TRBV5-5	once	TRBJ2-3	ASSLDRGDTQY
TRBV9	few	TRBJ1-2	ASSEDSPAYGYT
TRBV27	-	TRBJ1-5	ASSRTGPNQPQH
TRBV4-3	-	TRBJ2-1	ASSLLGGGGGEQF
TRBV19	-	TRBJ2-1	ASSLGSSSYNEQF
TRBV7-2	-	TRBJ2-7	ASSGQGAGSYEQY
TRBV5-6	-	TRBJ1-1	ASSFQQEIFLHTEAF
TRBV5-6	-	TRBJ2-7	ASSTYRVSYEQY
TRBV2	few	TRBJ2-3	ASSVSTDTQY
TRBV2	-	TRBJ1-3	ASGEQGGGNTIY
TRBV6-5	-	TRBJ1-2	ASRRMREGGGYT
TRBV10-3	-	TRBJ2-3	AIGRLPDTQY